This T cell receptor beta chain was captured by sequencing in a study of T cell responses to AZD1222 COVID-19 vaccine. Germline lookup yields CDR1 SQVTM and CDR2 ANQGSEA. This CDR3 has 11 amino acids. The V and J ends lost 7 bases and 6 bases respectively, with 12 bases between them. Profiled with immunoSEQ multiplex PCR; TCRdb holds only in-frame clones, not every one. The table shows some 150,000 clones, with 65% to 90% occurring only once. The chain has TRBV29-1 and TRBJ1-1, with no clear D. The sequencing used peripheral blood, collected 28 days after the second dose of the MenACWY control vaccine. This receptor was identified in an adult who received the MenACWY meningococcal vaccine as a control. The CDR3 nucleotides are TGCAGCGAAAGTCGGGGAGCTGAAGCTTTCTTT. Its protein is CSESRGAEAFF.